What follows are 29 T cell receptor beta chains derived from one specimen sequenced in a study of blood T cell repertoires in COVID-19. The repertoire was sequenced with immunoSEQ multiplex PCR; TCRdb's copy has only in-frame clones and lacks some. The sample has 400,000 to 500,000 clones; approximately 88% are singletons. Sequencing was performed on PBMCs or T cells enriched from blood (not recorded which). The receptors here all came from a woman between 40 and 50 years old who had recovered from COVID-19.

V gene TRBV27 combines with J gene TRBJ1-5; the match to TRBD1 covers 10 bases. The V segment lost 5 bases and the J segment 0 bases; nucleotides outside the gene matches: 4. There are 16 residues in the CDR3. Germline V CDR1 and CDR2: MNHEY, SMNVEV (reference sequence). The CDR3 bases are TGTGCCAGCAGTCCGGGACAGGGGAGTAGCAATCAGCCCCAGCATTTT. This encodes CASSPGQGSSNQPQHF.

About this clone itself: The same CDR3 also results from other DNA sequences found in this sample. The chain carries TRBV29-1 and TRBJ1-1; 7 nucleotides align to TRBD1. The germline V gene encodes CDR1 SQVTM and CDR2 ANQGSEA. The CDR3 contains 12 residues. With 7 bases clipped from V and 0 bases from J, the junction kept 2 bases outside the gene matches. CDR3 DNA: TGCAGCGCTGGGACAGTGAACACTGAAGCTTTCTTT. This encodes CSAGTVNTEAFF. Together with reference TRBV29-1 and TRBJ1-1, the CDR3 gives the full variable domain: SAVISQKPSRDICQRGTSLTIQCQVDSQVTMMFWYRQQPGQSLTLIATANQGSEATYESGFVIDKFPISRPNLTFSTLTVSNMSPEDSSIYLCSAGTVNTEAFFGQGTRLTVV.

This chain uses TRBV4-1 with TRBJ2-7; 10 bases match TRBD2. The V and J ends lost 0 bases and 3 bases, in that order; junction bases with no gene match: 8. The CDR3 loop spans 17 amino acids. Germline V lookup: CDR1 MGHRA, CDR2 YSYEKL. The CDR3 DNA reads as TGCGCCAGCAGCCAAGAGGGCATGGCTAGCGGGAGCTACGAGCAGTACTTC. It encodes CASSQEGMASGSYEQYF.

The chain carries TRBV12-3 or TRBV12-4 and TRBJ2-7, with TRBD1 matching 7 bases. The CDR3 sequence is 13 residues long. V lost 5 bases, J lost 5 bases, and 6 bases stayed unmatched. The CDR3 DNA sequence: TGTGCCAGCAGTCGAACAGGGGTAAACGAGCAGTACTTC. As protein: CASSRTGVNEQYF.

V usage is TRBV10-3 and J usage is TRBJ2-1, with TRBD1 identical over 7 bases. The V and J ends lost 5 bases and 8 bases, in that order; junction bases with no gene match: 6. The CDR3 contains 13 residues. In germline, CDR1 is ENHRY, CDR2 SYGVKD. For the CDR3, the DNA is TGTGCCATCAGTCCAACAGGGGTCGATGAGCAGTTCTTC. It yields the protein CAISPTGVDEQFF.

The chain joins TRBV30 to TRBJ1-1; 8 nucleotides line up with TRBD1. The CDR3 runs 15 residues. Germline V gene sequence: CDR1 GTSNPN, CDR2 SVGIG (reference sequence). J lost 1 base, V lost 5 bases, and 9 bases had no gene match. The CDR3 region has the DNA TGTGCCTGGGACGATCAGGGGGCCACGAACACTGAAGCTTTCTTT. Translation gives CAWDDQGATNTEAFF.

The chain employs TRBV5-4 and TRBJ1-2; D is uncertain. Germline CDR1 SGHNT, CDR2 YYREEE (reference sequence). Trimming took 0 bases from V and 6 from J, leaving 15 bases between them. The CDR3 has 15 amino acids. This chain's CDR3 is CASSLDSGSLNGYTF. The CDR3 coding sequence is TGTGCCAGCAGCTTGGACTCCGGGAGCTTAAATGGCTACACCTTC.

This chain connects TRBV3-1 (or the pseudogene TRBV3-2) to TRBJ1-1; possibly TRBD1 for D (6 bases). CDR1 is LGHDT, CDR2 YNNKEL, per germline (reference sequence). V was trimmed by 3 bases and J by 5 bases, leaving 16 bases between them. CDR3 length equals 15 residues. The CDR3 DNA is TGTGCCAGCAGCCACTCGGACGGAAGGGGGACTGAAGCTTTCTTT. This codes for CASSHSDGRGTEAFF.

V and J are TRBV10-3 and TRBJ1-3; TRBD1 aligns across 8 bases. This CDR3 contains 14 residues. Germline values: CDR1 ENHRY, CDR2 SYGVKD. V lost 3 bases, J lost 6 bases, and 4 bases stayed unmatched. CDR3 sequence: CAISDGQGQNTIYF. The CDR3 DNA follows: TGTGCCATCAGTGACGGACAGGGCCAAAACACCATATATTTT.

V is TRBV11-2 and J is TRBJ2-7; weak D call: TRBD1 (6 bases). Germline V gene sequence: CDR1 SGHAT, CDR2 FQNNGV. V lost 1 base and J 6 bases, leaving 10 bases between the germline ends. The length of the CDR3 is 13 residues. CDR3 amino acids: CASSLGGHAEQYF. CDR3 bases: TGTGCCAGCAGCTTAGGGGGACACGCCGAGCAGTACTTC.

V is TRBV5-1 and J is TRBJ2-7, with D possibly TRBD2 on 6 matching bases. V lost 3 bases and J lost 1, with 11 bases in between. Germline CDR1 SGHRS, CDR2 YFSETQ. The CDR3 covers 14 residues. CDR3 in amino acids: CASSSRRESYEQYF. The CDR3 bases are TGCGCCAGCAGCTCGAGGAGGGAATCCTACGAGCAGTACTTC.

This clone was detected only once. The CDR3 loop is CATSDLQTGGDTQYF. DNA for the CDR3: TGTGCCACCAGTGATCTACAGACAGGGGGGGATACGCAGTATTTT. The chain has TRBV24-1 and TRBJ2-3, with 9 nucleotides matching TRBD1. Germline loops: CDR1 KGHDR, CDR2 SFDVKD. The CDR3 is 15 residues long. V lost 3 bases and J lost 6; bases outside the gene matches: 6.

The chain recombines TRBV2 with TRBJ2-7, with a tentative D call TRBD2 (8 bases). Germline V gives CDR1 SNHLY, CDR2 FYNNEI. V was trimmed by 8 bases and J by 7 bases, leaving 21 bases between them. This CDR3 comprises 14 residues. In DNA form, the CDR3 reads TGTGCCAGCCTAACCGGGAGGGGGCTAGGGGAGCAGTACTTC. Its translation: CASLTGRGLGEQYF.

The J gene is TRBJ2-3, the V gene TRBV19; D gene ambiguous. Trimming pared 2 bases from V and 0 bases from J, leaving 18 bases between. Germline V gene sequence: CDR1 LNHDA, CDR2 SQIVND (reference sequence). The length of the CDR3 is 18 residues. This CDR3 is CASSIKNFHAESTDTQYF. The CDR3 region has the DNA TGTGCCAGTAGTATAAAAAATTTTCATGCGGAAAGCACAGATACGCAGTATTTT.

The chain recombines TRBV6-5 with TRBJ1-2; 9 bases are shared with TRBD1. Germline loops: CDR1 MNHEY, CDR2 SVGAGI. CDR3 length equals 14 residues. With V trimmed by 6 bases and J by 6 bases, 8 bases remained unmatched. CDR3: CASSGTGSNHGYTF. DNA of the CDR3: TGTGCCAGCAGCGGGACAGGGTCGAATCATGGCTACACCTTC.

V usage is TRBV5-6 and J usage is TRBJ1-1; the match to TRBD1 covers 7 bases. The trim removed 4 bases at V and 6 bases at J, leaving 0 bases unmatched. This CDR3 spans 11 amino acids. The germline gives CDR1 SGHDT, CDR2 YYEEEE. CDR3: CASSQGAEAFF. The CDR3 DNA follows: TGTGCCAGCAGCCAGGGGGCTGAAGCTTTCTTT.

The chain carries TRBV3-1 (or the pseudogene TRBV3-2) and TRBJ2-1, with TRBD1 identical over 7 bases. J lost 5 bases, V lost 8 bases, and 18 bases had no gene match. Looked up from germline, CDR1 is LGHDT and CDR2 is YNNKEL (reference sequence). The length of the CDR3 is 17 residues. CDR3 sequence: CASPRVRGIPLDNEQFF. CDR3 coding DNA: TGTGCCAGCCCCCGGGTCAGGGGGATCCCCTTGGACAATGAGCAGTTCTTC.

The count of this clone is one. The rearrangement joins TRBV11-3 to TRBJ2-1, with TRBD1 matching over 8 bases. The CDR3 has 13 amino acids. The V segment lost 7 bases and the J segment 8 bases; nucleotides outside the gene matches: 7. In germline, CDR1 is SGHNT, CDR2 YENEEA. The CDR3 reads CASKPSGGDEQFF. In DNA, the CDR3 is TGTGCCAGCAAACCCTCAGGGGGCGATGAGCAGTTCTTC.

The chain carries TRBV21-1 and TRBJ2-7; TRBD2 is the table's D call, not checked against the DNA. TRBV21-1 is noted as a pseudogene. This CDR3 has 17 residues. CDR3 in DNA: TGTGCCAGCAGCAAAGAAGGAGGAGCGGGAGATTGGTACGAGCAGTACTTC. Its translation: CASSKEGGAGDWYEQYF.

The chain links TRBV9 to TRBJ2-1, with a tentative D call TRBD1 (5 bases). From germline, CDR1 is SGDLS and CDR2 YYNGEE. The germline V and J ends were trimmed by 1 base and 4 bases, with 12 bases remaining between them. The CDR3 extends over 15 amino acids. As DNA, the CDR3 is TGTGCCAGCAGCGTAAAGGACACCCAATACAATGAGCAGTTCTTC. Its translation: CASSVKDTQYNEQFF. Together with reference TRBV9 and TRBJ2-1, the CDR3 gives the full variable domain: DSGVTQTPKHLITATGQRVTLRCSPRSGDLSVYWYQQSLDQGLQFLIQYYNGEERAKGNILERFSAQQFPDLHSELNLSSLELGDSALYFCASSVKDTQYNEQFFGPGTRLTVL.

V gene TRBV7-8 combines with J gene TRBJ1-1; unclear D gene. Trimming removed 10 bases from V and 3 bases from J, with 18 bases in between. Germline V gene data show CDR1 as SGHVS and CDR2 as FQNEAQ. There are 14 residues in the CDR3. The CDR3 loop reads CATRELIIDTEAFF. Here the CDR3 DNA reads TGTGCCACCCGGGAGCTCATTATCGACACTGAAGCTTTCTTT.

This clone was recorded only once. The CDR3 DNA follows: TGTGCCAGCAGGACTGGACAGGGGGCGCGGGAAAAACTGTTTTTT. This encodes CASRTGQGAREKLFF. This chain uses TRBV2 with TRBJ1-4; 11 nucleotides agree with TRBD1. CDR3 length equals 15 residues. V trimming: 6 bases; J trimming: 8 bases; junction bases outside the gene matches: 8. In germline, CDR1 is SNHLY, CDR2 FYNNEI.

V is TRBV4-1 and J is TRBJ1-2; D may be TRBD1 (5 bases). Germline assignment: CDR1 MGHRA and CDR2 YSYEKL. The CDR3 runs 16 residues. Trimming shortened V by 1 base and J by 8 bases, and 20 bases separated the two germline ends. The CDR3 DNA sequence: TGCGCCAGCAGCCAAGTTCCGGGACTAAGGACGGGGGGCTACACCTTC. It codes for CASSQVPGLRTGGYTF.

The chain uses TRBV27 and TRBJ2-3, with unresolved D. Deletions cut 6 bases from V and 3 bases from J, with 10 bases between. The CDR3 covers 13 residues. Germline CDR1 reads MNHEY; CDR2 reads SMNVEV (reference sequence). DNA for the CDR3: TGTGCCAGCAGCCCCAAATTTACAGATACGCAGTATTTT. As protein: CASSPKFTDTQYF.

This chain connects TRBV10-3 to TRBJ1-2; D perhaps matches TRBD1 (5 bases). CDR1 and CDR2 from the germline V gene are ENHRY and SYGVKD. The V end was cut by 3 bases, the J end by 0 bases, with 11 bases between. This CDR3 region has 15 residues. CDR3 DNA sequence: TGTGCCATCAGTGAAGCGGGGGAAGCTAACTATGGCTACACCTTC. Encoded protein: CAISEAGEANYGYTF.

J is TRBJ1-2 and V is TRBV5-4; 7 bases are a match to TRBD1. Germline V gene sequence: CDR1 SGHNT, CDR2 YYREEE (reference sequence). This CDR3 spans 15 amino acids. Trimming removed 4 bases from V and 4 bases from J; junction bases left unmatched: 10. The CDR3 loop reads CASSTPGTDIYGYTF. CDR3 sequence (DNA): TGTGCCAGCAGCACGCCCGGGACAGACATCTATGGCTACACCTTC.

The V and J genes are TRBV7-8 and TRBJ2-7; D not resolved. This CDR3 has 16 residues. V lost 1 base and J lost 0, with 13 bases in between. Germline CDR1 and CDR2: SGHVS and FQNEAQ. The CDR3 protein is CASSLGEALLSYEQYF. The DNA for the CDR3 is TGTGCCAGCAGCTTAGGTGAGGCCCTTCTCTCCTACGAGCAGTACTTC.

The chain joins TRBV5-6 to TRBJ2-7; 13 bases map to TRBD2. The CDR3 runs 15 residues. Germline CDR1 reads SGHDT; CDR2 reads YYEEEE. V lost 5 bases and J lost 4; bases outside the gene matches: 6. Here the CDR3 reads CASRPTSGRAYEQYF. CDR3 nucleotide sequence: TGTGCCAGCAGACCTACTAGCGGGAGGGCGTACGAGCAGTACTTC.

V usage is TRBV5-5 and J usage is TRBJ1-1; D perhaps matches TRBD1 (5 bases). Germline assignment: CDR1 SGHKS and CDR2 YYEKEE (reference sequence). V was pared by 0 bases and J by 1 base, with 22 bases between. The CDR3 loop spans 19 amino acids. CDR3 protein: CASSLDMRQGYGRNTEAFF. The DNA for the CDR3 is TGTGCCAGCAGCTTGGATATGCGTCAGGGCTATGGAAGGAACACTGAAGCTTTCTTT.